This is a list of T cell receptor beta chains from one sample in a study of identifying expanded T cells in peripheral blood. The repertoire was sequenced with immunoSEQ multiplex PCR; TCRdb's copy has only in-frame clones and lacks some. The sample gives around 57,000 clones, about 90% of which show up once; roughly 4.5% is in the top ten. The sample taken for sequencing was blood. The receptors stem from a person between 18 and 69 years old in good health. CDR3s include the opening cysteine and the closing phenylalanine or tryptophan. The D gene is left open where the match is weak. A row's size may be missing; if present it is once, few, many or a size class.

DNA,CDR3,J,size,D,V
TGTGCCAGCAGCCCCGGGACTAGTGCAGATACGCAGTATTTT,CASSPGTSADTQYF,TRBJ2-3,-,TRBD2,TRBV7-2
TGTGCCAGCAGGGGCACCGGGGAGGGGGCCAGGGGCTACACCTTC,CASRGTGEGARGYTF,TRBJ1-2,-,TRBD1,TRBV27
TGTGCCAGCAGCGCCCTTCATAAGTCCCGGGAGCTGTTTTTT,CASSALHKSRELFF,TRBJ2-2,-,-,TRBV9
TGTGCCAGCAGTTCCCCGGGGGAAGGCGACTATGGCTACACCTTC,CASSSPGEGDYGYTF,TRBJ1-2,-,-,TRBV28
TGTGCCAGCAGTAAGGTCGGGAGCAATCAGCCCCAGCATTTT,CASSKVGSNQPQHF,TRBJ1-5,-,-,TRBV6-5
TGCAGCGTGGCAGGACTAGCGGGGCTATACGAGCAGTACTTC,CSVAGLAGLYEQYF,TRBJ2-7,once,TRBD2,TRBV29-1
TGTGCCAGCAGCTTAAATAGTGTAGGCGAGCAGTACTTC,CASSLNSVGEQYF,TRBJ2-7,-,-,TRBV11-3
TGTGCCAGCAGCTTGGCAGGGCTCAATGAGCAGTTCTTC,CASSLAGLNEQFF,TRBJ2-1,-,-,TRBV5-4
TGTGCCAGCACTAGCGGGGCCACAGATACGCAGTATTTT,CASTSGATDTQYF,TRBJ2-3,-,TRBD2,TRBV27
TGTGCCAGCAGCTTAAGAAGCACGCAGTACTTC,CASSLRSTQYF,TRBJ2-5,once,-,TRBV7-8
TGCGCCAGCAGCTTGGAAGGGGATACAGCCAATCAGCCCCAGCATTTT,CASSLEGDTANQPQHF,TRBJ1-5,-,-,TRBV5-1
TGTGCCAGCAAAGGACAGGGTTCTAGCACAGATACGCAGTATTTT,CASKGQGSSTDTQYF,TRBJ2-3,-,TRBD1,TRBV2
TGCGCCAGCAGTTGGACCAGGGGAGGAAACACTGAAGCTTTCTTT,CASSWTRGGNTEAFF,TRBJ1-1,-,-,TRBV5-1
TGTGCCAGCAGTTACTCAAACAGGGGCTGGAACACTGAAGCTTTCTTT,CASSYSNRGWNTEAFF,TRBJ1-1,-,TRBD1,TRBV6-5
TGTGCCAGCAGCAGAGCATTTGGCAGAGCAGAACAAGAGACCCAGTACTTC,CASSRAFGRAEQETQYF,TRBJ2-5,-,-,TRBV28
TGTGCCAGCAGCAAAGCGCTTAGGGACAGGGGGCATTCCTACGAGCAGTACTTC,CASSKALRDRGHSYEQYF,TRBJ2-7,once,-,TRBV21-1
TGTGCCAGCAGTGACTCGAGCACCGGGGAGCTGTTTTTT,CASSDSSTGELFF,TRBJ2-2,-,-,TRBV6-4
TGTGCCAGCAGCTTTCACAGGGAAGATACGCAGTATTTT,CASSFHREDTQYF,TRBJ2-3,few,-,TRBV7-3
TGCGCCAGCAGCCAGGCGGACAGGGGGCGAGAGACCCAGTACTTC,CASSQADRGRETQYF,TRBJ2-5,-,TRBD1,TRBV4-1
TGTGCCAGCAGTGTCGCGACTACCCCCACAGATACGCAGTATTTT,CASSVATTPTDTQYF,TRBJ2-3,-,-,TRBV6-4
TGTGCCAGCAGCCCAACCGGCGATGAGCAGTTCTTC,CASSPTGDEQFF,TRBJ2-1,-,-,TRBV27
TGTGCCACCAGCATTGGGGCTACAGGTGATAACGGGGAGCTGTTTTTT,CATSIGATGDNGELFF,TRBJ2-2,-,-,TRBV15
TGTGCCAGCAGCTTGTACAGCAGGCCGGAAGGCACAGATACGCAGTATTTT,CASSLYSRPEGTDTQYF,TRBJ2-3,-,-,TRBV5-5
TGTGCCAGCAGTGATTTTAAGGGTGGGGTTGATGAGCAGTTCTTC,CASSDFKGGVDEQFF,TRBJ2-1,-,-,TRBV6-1
TGTGCCTGGGGTGAGGGGGCGAACAGTGGCTACACCTTC,CAWGEGANSGYTF,TRBJ1-2,-,TRBD1,TRBV30
TGCGCCAGCAGCCAAGGTAGGGCGAGCTCCTATAATTCACCCCTCCACTTT,CASSQGRASSYNSPLHF,TRBJ1-6,-,-,TRBV4-1
TGTGCCAGCAGCTACCTGACAGGGGGCTACGAGCAGTACTTC,CASSYLTGGYEQYF,TRBJ2-7,once,TRBD1,TRBV5-4
TGTGCCATCAGTGTGGAGTTTGGGCCCCGAGCCTACGAGCAGTACTTC,CAISVEFGPRAYEQYF,TRBJ2-7,-,-,TRBV10-3
TGCGCCAGCAGCCAAGATCAGGTTTCGGGTGAAAAACTGTTTTTT,CASSQDQVSGEKLFF,TRBJ1-4,-,-,TRBV4-3
TGTGCCACCGTACAAACGCGGGACCTGTCTGACACTGAAGCTTTCTTT,CATVQTRDLSDTEAFF,TRBJ1-1,-,-,TRBV27
TGTGCCATCAGTATCGGGACAGGGGTTACTGAAGCTTTCTTT,CAISIGTGVTEAFF,TRBJ1-1,-,TRBD1,TRBV10-3
TGTGCCAGCTCACCCGGGACTAGCGGAAACACCGGGGAGCTGTTTTTT,CASSPGTSGNTGELFF,TRBJ2-2,-,TRBD2,TRBV18
TGTGCCAGCAGTTACTCCTCGGGGAGTCCGGACACCATATATTTT,CASSYSSGSPDTIYF,TRBJ1-3,-,-,TRBV6-5
TGTGCCAGCAGCCGAATCGGGGGGCTGGCGTATGAGCAGTTCTTC,CASSRIGGLAYEQFF,TRBJ2-1,-,-,TRBV7-2
TGTGCCAGCAGCTTAATCTCTGGGGGCATGTGGCAGTTCTTC,CASSLISGGMWQFF,TRBJ2-1,once,-,TRBV11-2
TGTGCCAGCAGTCCCCCGTACAATCGATATGAGCAGTTCTTC,CASSPPYNRYEQFF,TRBJ2-1,-,-,TRBV28
TGTGCCAGCAGCGTAGGAGCTTCTGAGCAGTTCTTC,CASSVGASEQFF,TRBJ2-1,-,-,TRBV9
TGTGCCTGGAGCCTAGCGGGAGCCGACGAGCAGTACTTC,CAWSLAGADEQYF,TRBJ2-7,-,TRBD2,TRBV30
TGTGCCAGCAGTCCCGGACCCGGGGACAGGGCACAGCCCCAGCATTTT,CASSPGPGDRAQPQHF,TRBJ1-5,-,TRBD1,TRBV2
TGCGCCAGCAGCCAAGGGACAGTTCTCACCGGGGAGCTGTTTTTT,CASSQGTVLTGELFF,TRBJ2-2,-,TRBD1,TRBV5-1
TGTGCCAGCAGTTTCTTTGGACCGGGCAAAGGCTACACCTTC,CASSFFGPGKGYTF,TRBJ1-2,-,-,TRBV28